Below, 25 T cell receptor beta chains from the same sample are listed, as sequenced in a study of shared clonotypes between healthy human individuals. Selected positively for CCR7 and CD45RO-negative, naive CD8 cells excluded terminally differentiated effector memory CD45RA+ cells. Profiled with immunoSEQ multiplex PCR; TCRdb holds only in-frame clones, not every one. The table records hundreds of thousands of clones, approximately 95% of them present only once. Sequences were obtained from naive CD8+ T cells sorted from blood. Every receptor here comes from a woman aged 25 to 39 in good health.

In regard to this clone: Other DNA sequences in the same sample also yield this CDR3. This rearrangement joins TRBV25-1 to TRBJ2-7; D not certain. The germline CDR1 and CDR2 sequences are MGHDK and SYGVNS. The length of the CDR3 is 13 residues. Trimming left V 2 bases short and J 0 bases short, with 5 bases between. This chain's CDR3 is CASSELGSYEQYF. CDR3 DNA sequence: TGTGCCAGCAGTGAACTTGGCTCCTACGAGCAGTACTTC.

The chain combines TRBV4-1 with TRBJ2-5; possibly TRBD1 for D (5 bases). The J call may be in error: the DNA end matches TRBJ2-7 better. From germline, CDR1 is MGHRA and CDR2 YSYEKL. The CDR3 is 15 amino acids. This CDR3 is CASSQVPGPFYEQYF. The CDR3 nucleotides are TGCGCCAGCAGCCAAGTCCCAGGGCCTTTCTACGAGCAGTACTTC.

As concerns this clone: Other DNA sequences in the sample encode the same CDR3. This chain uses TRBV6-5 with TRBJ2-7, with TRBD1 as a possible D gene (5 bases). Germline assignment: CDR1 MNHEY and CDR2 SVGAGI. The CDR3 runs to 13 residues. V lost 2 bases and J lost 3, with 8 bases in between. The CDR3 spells CASSYSRGYEQYF. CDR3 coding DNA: TGTGCCAGCAGTTACAGTAGGGGCTACGAGCAGTACTTC.

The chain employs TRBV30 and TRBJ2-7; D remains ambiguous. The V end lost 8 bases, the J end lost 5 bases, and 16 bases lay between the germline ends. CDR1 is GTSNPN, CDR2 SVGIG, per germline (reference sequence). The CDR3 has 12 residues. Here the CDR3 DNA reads TGTGCCCACCCCCCGAGGCCCCACGAGCAGTACTTC. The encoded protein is CAHPPRPHEQYF.

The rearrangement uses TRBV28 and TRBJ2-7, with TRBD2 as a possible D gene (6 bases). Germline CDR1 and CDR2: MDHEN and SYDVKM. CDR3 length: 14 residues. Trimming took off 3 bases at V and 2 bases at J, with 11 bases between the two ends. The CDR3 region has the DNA TGTGCCAGCAGTTTTGGCGGGATTCCCTACGAGCAGTACTTC. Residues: CASSFGGIPYEQYF.

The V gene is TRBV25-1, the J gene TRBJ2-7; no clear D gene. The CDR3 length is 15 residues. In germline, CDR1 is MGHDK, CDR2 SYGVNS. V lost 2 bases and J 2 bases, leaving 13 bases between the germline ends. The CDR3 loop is CASSEPDRPPYEQYF. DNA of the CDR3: TGTGCCAGCAGTGAACCCGATAGACCTCCCTACGAGCAGTACTTC.

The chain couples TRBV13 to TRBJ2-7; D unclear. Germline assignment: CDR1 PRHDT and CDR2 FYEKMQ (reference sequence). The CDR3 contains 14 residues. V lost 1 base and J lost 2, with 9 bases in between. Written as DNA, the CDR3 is TGTGCCAGCAGCTTAGAGGCCAGCCCCTACGAGCAGTACTTC. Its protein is CASSLEASPYEQYF.

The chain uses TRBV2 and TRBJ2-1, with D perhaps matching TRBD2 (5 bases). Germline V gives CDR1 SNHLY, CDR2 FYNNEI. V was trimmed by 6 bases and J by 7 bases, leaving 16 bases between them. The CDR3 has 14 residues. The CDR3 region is CASRRVLNGNEQFF. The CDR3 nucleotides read TGTGCCAGCAGGCGGGTTCTCAACGGGAATGAGCAGTTCTTC.

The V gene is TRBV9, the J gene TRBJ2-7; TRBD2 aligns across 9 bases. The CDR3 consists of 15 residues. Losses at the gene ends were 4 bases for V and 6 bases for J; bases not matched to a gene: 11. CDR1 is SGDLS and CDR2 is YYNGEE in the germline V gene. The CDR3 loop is CASSSSGGSGSEQYF. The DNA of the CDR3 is TGTGCCAGCAGCTCCAGCGGGGGTAGCGGGAGCGAGCAGTACTTC.

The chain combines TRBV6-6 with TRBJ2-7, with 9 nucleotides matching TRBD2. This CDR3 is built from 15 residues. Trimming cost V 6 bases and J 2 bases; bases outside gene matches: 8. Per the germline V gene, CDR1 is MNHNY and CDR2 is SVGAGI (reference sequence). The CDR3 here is CASSPVAGAAYEQYF. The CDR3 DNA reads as TGTGCCAGCAGCCCGGTAGCGGGAGCTGCCTACGAGCAGTACTTC.

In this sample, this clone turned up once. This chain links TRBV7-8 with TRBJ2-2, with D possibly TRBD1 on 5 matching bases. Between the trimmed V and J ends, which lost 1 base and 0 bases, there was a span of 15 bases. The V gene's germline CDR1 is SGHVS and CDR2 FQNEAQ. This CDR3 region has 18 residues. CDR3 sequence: CASSLVVRATANTGELFF. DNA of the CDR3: TGTGCCAGCAGCTTAGTAGTTCGAGCGACAGCGAACACCGGGGAGCTGTTTTTT.

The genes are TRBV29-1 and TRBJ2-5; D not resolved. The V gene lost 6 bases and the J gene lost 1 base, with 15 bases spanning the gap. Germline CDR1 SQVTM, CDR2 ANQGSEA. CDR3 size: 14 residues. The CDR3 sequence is CSVPETEAQETQYF. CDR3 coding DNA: TGCAGCGTGCCCGAGACTGAGGCCCAAGAGACCCAGTACTTC.

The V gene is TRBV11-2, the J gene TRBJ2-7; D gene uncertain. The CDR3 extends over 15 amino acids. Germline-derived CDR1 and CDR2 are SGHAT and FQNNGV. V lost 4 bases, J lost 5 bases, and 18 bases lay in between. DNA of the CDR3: TGTGCCAGCAGCTCCACCTCTATGTTTGGGGACGAGCAGTACTTC. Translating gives CASSSTSMFGDEQYF.

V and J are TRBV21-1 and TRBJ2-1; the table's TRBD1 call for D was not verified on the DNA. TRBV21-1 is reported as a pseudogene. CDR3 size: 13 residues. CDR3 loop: CASSKGCGYEQFF. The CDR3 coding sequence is TGTGCCAGCAGCAAAGGTTGTGGCTATGAGCAGTTCTTC.

CDR3 in amino acids: CASSYRGMDNSPLHF. CDR3 in DNA: TGCGCCAGCAGTTATAGGGGAATGGATAATTCACCCCTCCACTTT. V is TRBV4-1 and J is TRBJ1-6, with D perhaps matching TRBD1 (5 bases). Trimming shortened V by 6 bases and J by 5 bases, and 14 bases separated the two germline ends. Germline-derived CDR1 and CDR2 are MGHRA and YSYEKL. This CDR3 is 15 amino acids long.

The chain's CDR3 is CASSAQGAGYEQYF. The CDR3 bases are TGTGCCAGCAGCGCACAGGGCGCCGGGTACGAGCAGTACTTC. This rearrangement joins TRBV6-1 to TRBJ2-7; possibly TRBD1 for D (6 bases). Trimming shortened V by 6 bases and J by 4 bases, and 16 bases separated the two germline ends. The CDR3 runs 14 residues. CDR1 is MNHNS, CDR2 SASEGT, per germline.

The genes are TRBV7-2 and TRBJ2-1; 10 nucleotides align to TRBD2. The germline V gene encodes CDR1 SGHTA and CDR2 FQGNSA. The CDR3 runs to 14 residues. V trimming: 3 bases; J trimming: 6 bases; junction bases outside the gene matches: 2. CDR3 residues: CASSFLAGVNEQFF. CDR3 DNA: TGTGCCAGCAGCTTCCTAGCGGGGGTCAATGAGCAGTTCTTC.

The CDR3 nucleotides are TGTGCCAGCGGGGGACTAGCGGGAGGGCCCAATGAGCAGTTCTTC. This sequence encodes CASGGLAGGPNEQFF. The chain couples TRBV9 to TRBJ2-1; TRBD2 matches at 16 bases. The V segment lost 7 bases and the J segment 6 bases; nucleotides outside the gene matches: 4. CDR3 length: 15 amino acids. Germline CDR1 SGDLS, CDR2 YYNGEE.

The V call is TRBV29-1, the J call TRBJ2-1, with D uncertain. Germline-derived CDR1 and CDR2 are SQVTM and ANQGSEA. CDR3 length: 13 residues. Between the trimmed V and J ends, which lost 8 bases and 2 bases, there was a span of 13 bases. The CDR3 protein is CSLLEPTYNEQFF. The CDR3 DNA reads TGCAGCCTCCTGGAGCCAACCTACAATGAGCAGTTCTTC.

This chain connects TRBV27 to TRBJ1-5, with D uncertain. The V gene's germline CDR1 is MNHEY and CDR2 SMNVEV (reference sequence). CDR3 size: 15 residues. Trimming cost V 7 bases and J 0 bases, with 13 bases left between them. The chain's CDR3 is CASTPTSYSNQPQHF. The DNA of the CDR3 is TGTGCCAGCACCCCGACATCTTATAGCAATCAGCCCCAGCATTTT.

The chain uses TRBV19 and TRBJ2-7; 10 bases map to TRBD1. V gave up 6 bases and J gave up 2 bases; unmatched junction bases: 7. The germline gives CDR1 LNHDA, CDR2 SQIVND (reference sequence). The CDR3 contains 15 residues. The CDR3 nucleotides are TGTGCCAGTAGCCCGGGACAGGGGATCGCCTACGAGCAGTACTTC. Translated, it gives CASSPGQGIAYEQYF.

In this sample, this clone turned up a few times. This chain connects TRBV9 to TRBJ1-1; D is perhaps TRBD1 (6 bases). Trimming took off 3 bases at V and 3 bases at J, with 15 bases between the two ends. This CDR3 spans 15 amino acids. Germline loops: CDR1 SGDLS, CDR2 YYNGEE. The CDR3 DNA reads TGTGCCAGCAGCGACCGTCAGGGGCCCGACACTGAAGCTTTCTTT. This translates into CASSDRQGPDTEAFF.

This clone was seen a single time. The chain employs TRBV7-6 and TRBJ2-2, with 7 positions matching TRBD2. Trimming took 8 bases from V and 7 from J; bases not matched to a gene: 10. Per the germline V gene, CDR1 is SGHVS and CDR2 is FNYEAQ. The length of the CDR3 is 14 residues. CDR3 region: CASAPGRGGGELFF. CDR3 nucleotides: TGTGCCAGCGCTCCGGGCCGCGGGGGCGGGGAGCTGTTTTTT.

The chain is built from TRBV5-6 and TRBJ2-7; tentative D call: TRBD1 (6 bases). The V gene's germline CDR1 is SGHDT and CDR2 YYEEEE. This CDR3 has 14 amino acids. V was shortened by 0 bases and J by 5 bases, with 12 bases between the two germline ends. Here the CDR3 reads CASSLEGEGNEQYF. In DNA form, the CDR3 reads TGTGCCAGCAGCTTGGAGGGGGAAGGGAACGAGCAGTACTTC.

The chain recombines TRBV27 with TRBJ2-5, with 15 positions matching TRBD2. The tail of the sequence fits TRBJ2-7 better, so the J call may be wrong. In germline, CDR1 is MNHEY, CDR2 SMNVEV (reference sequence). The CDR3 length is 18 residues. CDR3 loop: CASSALPGLAGGFHEQYF. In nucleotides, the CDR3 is TGTGCCAGCAGCGCCCTTCCGGGACTAGCGGGAGGATTCCACGAGCAGTACTTC.